This is a list of T cell receptor beta chains from one sample in a study of control samples from healthy donors and cancer patients. Assay used: immunoSEQ multiplex PCR; TCRdb lists only in-frame clones, some missing. This table holds 120,000 or so clones, 80% to 90% found once. Sequencing was done on a sample of blood. The receptor set was obtained from a man in his 60s in good health. CDR3s include the opening cysteine and the closing phenylalanine or tryptophan. The order of the fields is D gene, V gene, clone size, J gene, CDR3 protein, CDR3 DNA. D genes are given only for firm matches. Only part of the rows carry a size: once, few, many, or a class if the clone is expanded.

d_call: TRBD1; v_call: TRBV28; clone_size: -; j_call: TRBJ1-6; cdr3_aa: CASSLPDRVGSPLHF; cdr3_nt: TGTGCCAGCAGTCTCCCGGACAGGGTTGGCTCACCCCTCCACTTT
d_call: TRBD1; v_call: TRBV12-3/TRBV12-4; clone_size: -; j_call: TRBJ1-1; cdr3_aa: CASKRTGNTEAFF; cdr3_nt: TGTGCCAGCAAAAGGACAGGGAACACTGAAGCTTTCTTT
d_call: -; v_call: TRBV28; clone_size: -; j_call: TRBJ1-5; cdr3_aa: CASTSGSSGGQPQHF; cdr3_nt: TGTGCCAGCACCTCCGGGTCCTCTGGAGGTCAGCCCCAGCATTTT
d_call: TRBD2; v_call: TRBV3-1/TRBV3-2; clone_size: -; j_call: TRBJ2-1; cdr3_aa: CASSQSGGAYEQFF; cdr3_nt: TGTGCCAGCAGCCAAAGCGGGGGGGCATATGAGCAGTTCTTC
d_call: -; v_call: TRBV6-5; clone_size: once; j_call: TRBJ2-7; cdr3_aa: CASKRVNGEQYF; cdr3_nt: TGTGCCAGCAAAAGGGTTAATGGAGAGCAGTACTTC
d_call: TRBD1; v_call: TRBV19; clone_size: -; j_call: TRBJ1-2; cdr3_aa: CATMAAGGLPFLNYGYTF; cdr3_nt: TGTGCCACCATGGCTGCAGGGGGCCTTCCCTTCTTGAACTATGGCTACACCTTC
d_call: -; v_call: TRBV5-1; clone_size: -; j_call: TRBJ1-1; cdr3_aa: CASKDSRPAVTEAFF; cdr3_nt: TGCGCCAGCAAGGACTCCCGCCCAGCGGTTACAGAAGCTTTCTTT
d_call: -; v_call: TRBV6-2/TRBV6-3; clone_size: -; j_call: TRBJ2-1; cdr3_aa: CASSSQGAGTYNEQFF; cdr3_nt: TGTGCCAGCAGCTCCCAAGGGGCGGGCACCTACAATGAGCAGTTCTTC
d_call: -; v_call: TRBV28; clone_size: -; j_call: TRBJ1-2; cdr3_aa: CASSWEEGIRGYTF; cdr3_nt: TGTGCCAGCAGCTGGGAGGAGGGGATTCGTGGCTACACCTTC
d_call: -; v_call: TRBV13; clone_size: -; j_call: TRBJ1-4; cdr3_aa: CASSIHKEKLFF; cdr3_nt: TGTGCCAGCAGCATCCACAAGGAAAAACTGTTTTTT
d_call: -; v_call: TRBV30; clone_size: -; j_call: TRBJ1-3; cdr3_aa: CAWRPEGTISGNTIYF; cdr3_nt: TGTGCCTGGAGGCCGGAAGGGACCATCTCTGGAAACACCATATATTTT